This T cell receptor (beta chain) originates from a study of neurological immune-mediated disorders. Overall study results and limits: None of the CDR3 amino acid sequences of expanded clones recurred across subjects, suggesting private repertoires in all groups.

This CDR3 region has 14 residues. V was shortened by 5 bases and J by 0 bases, with 9 bases between the two germline ends. Germline CDR1 and CDR2: MDHEN and SYDVKM. TCRdb reprocessed the 5' RACE reads with MiXCR, giving one entry per CDR3 protein. The sample has about 52,000 distinct CDR3 sequences, 3% to 4.5% seen once; the top ten hold approximately 1.6%. This clonotype was counted at least ten times. As yet, its antigen is unknown. The receptor was isolated from a young man with multiple sclerosis. This chain connects TRBV28 to TRBJ2-3, with a possible D match to TRBD2 (5 bases). The sequenced sample consisted of PBMCs. CDR3 region: CASSGGPSTDTQYF. The CDR3 DNA sequence: TGTGCCAGCAGTGGCGGGCCAAGCACAGATACGCAGTATTTT.